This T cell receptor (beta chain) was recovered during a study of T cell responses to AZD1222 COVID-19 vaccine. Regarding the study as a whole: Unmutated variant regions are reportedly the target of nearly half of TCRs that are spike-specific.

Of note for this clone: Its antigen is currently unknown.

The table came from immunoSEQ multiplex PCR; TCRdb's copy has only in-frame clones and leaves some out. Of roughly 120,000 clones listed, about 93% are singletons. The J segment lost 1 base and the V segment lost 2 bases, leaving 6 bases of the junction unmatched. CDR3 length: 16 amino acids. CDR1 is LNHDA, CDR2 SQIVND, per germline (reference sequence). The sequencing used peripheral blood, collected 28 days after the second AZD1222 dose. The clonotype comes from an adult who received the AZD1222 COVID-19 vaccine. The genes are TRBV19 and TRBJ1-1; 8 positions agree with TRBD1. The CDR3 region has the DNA TGTGCCAGTAGTATATCAGGGGGCCACTGGAACACTGAAGCTTTCTTT. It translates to CASSISGGHWNTEAFF.